This T cell receptor beta chain was recorded in a study of chemoradiotherapy in HPV16-positive cancers. Study-level background: Candidate HPV-specific clones and shared TCR motifs came from two HPV16-positive patients.

Repeated repertoire sampling spanned the course of chemoradiotherapy. On this clone: The target antigen is unknown.

Findings of the study overall: For HPV16-positive patients, expanding HPV-responsive T cells associated with longer recurrence-free survival. Candidate HPV-specific clones and E7-related TCR motifs grew in tumor during treatment.

CDR1 LGHNA and CDR2 YSLEER come from the germline V gene. Germline trimming cut 0 bases from V and 4 bases from J; bases unmatched to any gene: 8. The CDR3 contains 16 residues. Using immunoSEQ multiplex PCR, the repertoire was profiled, and TCRdb retains in-frame clones only, with some absent. Among 8,000 to 10,000 clones listed, roughly 78% were seen once. This sample was taken from a patient who underwent chemoradiotherapy. The gene calls are TRBV4-3 and TRBJ2-7; 8 nucleotides line up with TRBD1. The sequence came from a human donor with HPV-associated anogenital cancer. CDR3 sequence: CASSQDMIQGGYEQYF. The CDR3 bases are TGCGCCAGCAGCCAAGATATGATACAGGGGGGTTACGAGCAGTACTTC.